This T cell receptor (beta chain) was recovered during a study of cytomegalovirus exposure and HLA in healthy donors. Germline V gene sequence: CDR1 SGHNT, CDR2 YYREEE (reference sequence). This CDR3 has 14 residues. Trimming at V came to 4 bases and at J to 7 bases, leaving 4 bases not matched to a gene. Whole-study findings and limits: Within a later analysis, the majority of CMV-associated TCR beta chains appeared HLA-restricted. The sole available immune exposure information was CMV serostatus. A later look showed TCR association rates differing by HLA locus, highest for DRB1 and lowest for HLA-C.

Vbeta (60) and Jbeta (13) primers were used in the PCR. Assay: immunoSEQ multiplex PCR; the TCRdb copy retains only in-frame clones and omits some. Among about 140,000 clones listed, less than 80% were seen once. About this clone: The target antigen is unknown.

The sequenced sample consisted of PBMCs. The sequence derives from a woman aged 50 to 60 in good health and CMV-seropositive. The chain is built from TRBV5-4 and TRBJ2-1; TRBD2 matches at 11 bases. The CDR3 here is CASSPRLAGNEQFF. The CDR3 DNA reads as TGTGCCAGCAGCCCGAGACTAGCGGGGAATGAGCAGTTCTTC.